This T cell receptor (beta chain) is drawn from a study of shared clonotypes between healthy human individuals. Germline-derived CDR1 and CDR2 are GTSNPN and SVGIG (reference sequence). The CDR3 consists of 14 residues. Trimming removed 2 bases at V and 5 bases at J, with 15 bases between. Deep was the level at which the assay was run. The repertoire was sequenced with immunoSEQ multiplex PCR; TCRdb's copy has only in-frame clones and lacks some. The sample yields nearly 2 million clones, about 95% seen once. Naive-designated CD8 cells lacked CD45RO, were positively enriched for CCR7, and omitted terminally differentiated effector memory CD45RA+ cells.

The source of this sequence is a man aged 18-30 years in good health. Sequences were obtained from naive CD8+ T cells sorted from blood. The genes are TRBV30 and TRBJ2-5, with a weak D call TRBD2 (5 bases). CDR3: CAWSPGRDWETQYF. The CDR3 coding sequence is TGTGCCTGGAGTCCAGGACGGGATTGGGAGACCCAGTACTTC.